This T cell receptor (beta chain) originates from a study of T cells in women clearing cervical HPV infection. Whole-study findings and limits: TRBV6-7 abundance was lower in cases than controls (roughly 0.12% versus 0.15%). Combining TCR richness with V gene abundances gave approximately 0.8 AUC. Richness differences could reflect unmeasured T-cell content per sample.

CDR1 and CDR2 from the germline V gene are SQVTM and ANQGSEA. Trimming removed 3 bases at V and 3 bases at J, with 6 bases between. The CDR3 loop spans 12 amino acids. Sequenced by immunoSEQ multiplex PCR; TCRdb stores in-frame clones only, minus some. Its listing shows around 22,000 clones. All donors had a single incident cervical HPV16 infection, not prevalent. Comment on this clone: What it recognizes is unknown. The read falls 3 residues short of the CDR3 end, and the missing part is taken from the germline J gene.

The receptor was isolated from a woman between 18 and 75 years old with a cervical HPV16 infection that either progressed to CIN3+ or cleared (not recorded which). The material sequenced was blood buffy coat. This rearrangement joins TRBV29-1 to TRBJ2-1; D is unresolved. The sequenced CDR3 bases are TGCAGCGTTGATTCCGGCTACAATGAG. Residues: CSVDSGYNE. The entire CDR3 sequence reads CSVDSGYNEQFF.